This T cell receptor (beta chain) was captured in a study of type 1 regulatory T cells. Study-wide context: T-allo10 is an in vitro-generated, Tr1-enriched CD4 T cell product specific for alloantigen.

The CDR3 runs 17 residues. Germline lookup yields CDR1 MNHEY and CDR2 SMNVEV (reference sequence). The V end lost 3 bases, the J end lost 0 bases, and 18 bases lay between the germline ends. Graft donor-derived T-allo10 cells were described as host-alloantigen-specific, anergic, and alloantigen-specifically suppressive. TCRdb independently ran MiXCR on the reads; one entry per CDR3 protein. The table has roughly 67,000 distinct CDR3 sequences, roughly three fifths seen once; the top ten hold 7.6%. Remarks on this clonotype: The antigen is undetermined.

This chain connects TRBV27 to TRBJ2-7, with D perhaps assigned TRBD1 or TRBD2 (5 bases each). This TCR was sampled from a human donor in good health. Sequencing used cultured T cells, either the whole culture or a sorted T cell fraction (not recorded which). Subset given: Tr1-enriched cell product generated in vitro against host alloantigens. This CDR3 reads CASSFFGAGTNSYEQYF. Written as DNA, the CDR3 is TGTGCCAGCAGTTTTTTCGGCGCTGGGACCAACTCCTACGAGCAGTACTTC.